This TCR beta chain was found in a study of Ad26.COV2.S vaccination and SARS-CoV-2 variants. Study at large: Ad26.COV2.S arm of COV1001 included the donor. Points from the study as a whole: Measurements of TCR breadth and depth may have given underestimates of the total T cell responses.

The V gene's germline CDR1 is LGHDT and CDR2 YNNKEL (reference sequence). This CDR3 comprises 12 residues. Trimming removed 4 bases at V and 4 bases at J, with 6 bases between. The method was immunoSEQ multiplex PCR; TCRdb's version includes in-frame clones alone and lacks a portion of them. The profile shows approximately 340,000 clones, approximately 84% of them singletons. Stated treatment: about 20 received Ad26.COV2.S at low or high dose, single or two shots; about five received placebo; per-sample allocation not given. The samples were gathered on day 63 after the first injection of vaccine or placebo. Participants' vaccine, an Ad26 vector, delivered Wuhan-strain SARS-CoV-2 spike. With regard to this clone: The antigen remains undetermined.

The material sequenced was peripheral blood, taken in a trial of Ad26.COV2.S vaccine versus placebo. The receptor was derived from a person between 18 and 65 years old who received the Ad26.COV2.S COVID-19 vaccine or a placebo. The rearrangement links TRBV3-1 (or the pseudogene TRBV3-2) to TRBJ2-3, with D maybe TRBD1 (5 bases). The CDR3 spells CASSPGPDTQYF. CDR3 DNA sequence: TGTGCCAGCAGCCCAGGGCCAGATACGCAGTATTTT.